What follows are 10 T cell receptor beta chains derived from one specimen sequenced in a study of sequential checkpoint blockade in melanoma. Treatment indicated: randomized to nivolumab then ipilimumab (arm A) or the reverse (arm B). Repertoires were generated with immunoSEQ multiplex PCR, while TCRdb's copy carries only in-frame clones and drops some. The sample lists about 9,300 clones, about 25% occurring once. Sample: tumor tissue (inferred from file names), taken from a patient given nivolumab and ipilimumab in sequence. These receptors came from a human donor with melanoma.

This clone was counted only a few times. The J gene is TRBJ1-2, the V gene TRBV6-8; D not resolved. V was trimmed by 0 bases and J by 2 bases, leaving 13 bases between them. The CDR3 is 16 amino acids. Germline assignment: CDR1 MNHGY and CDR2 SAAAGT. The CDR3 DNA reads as TGTGCCAGCAGTTACTCGACGTGGGGTTTAAACTATGGCTACACCTTC. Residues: CASSYSTWGLNYGYTF.

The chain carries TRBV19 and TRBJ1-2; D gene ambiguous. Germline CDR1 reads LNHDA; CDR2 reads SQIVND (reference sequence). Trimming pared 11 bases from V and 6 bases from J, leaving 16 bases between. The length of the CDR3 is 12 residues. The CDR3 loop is CAVRPTGDGYTF. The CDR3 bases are TGTGCCGTCCGCCCCACGGGTGATGGCTACACCTTC. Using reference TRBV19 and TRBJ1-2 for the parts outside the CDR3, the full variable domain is DGGITQSPKYLFRKEGQNVTLSCEQNLNHDAMYWYRQDPGQGLRLIYYSQIVNDFQKGDIAEGYSVSREKKESFPLTVTSAQKNPTAFYLCAVRPTGDGYTFGSGTRLTVV.

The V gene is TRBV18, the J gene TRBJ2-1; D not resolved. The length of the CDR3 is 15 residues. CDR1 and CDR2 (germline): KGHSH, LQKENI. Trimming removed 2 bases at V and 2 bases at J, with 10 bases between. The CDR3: CASSPNSDAYNEQFF. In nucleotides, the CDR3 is TGTGCCAGCTCACCAAACTCAGACGCCTACAATGAGCAGTTCTTC.

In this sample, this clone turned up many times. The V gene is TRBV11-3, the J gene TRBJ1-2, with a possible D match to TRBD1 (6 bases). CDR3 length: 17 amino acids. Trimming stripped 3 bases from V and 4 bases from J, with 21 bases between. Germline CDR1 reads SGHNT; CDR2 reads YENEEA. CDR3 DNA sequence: TGTGCCAGCAGCTTTACAGCCAGGGGCCGTTTTCTCTATGGCTACACCTTC. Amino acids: CASSFTARGRFLYGYTF.

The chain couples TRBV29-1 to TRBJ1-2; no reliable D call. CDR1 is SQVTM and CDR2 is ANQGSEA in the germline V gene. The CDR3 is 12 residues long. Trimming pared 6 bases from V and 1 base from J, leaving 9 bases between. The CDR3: CSVTEGNYGYTF. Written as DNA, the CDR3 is TGCAGCGTGACGGAGGGTAACTATGGCTACACCTTC.

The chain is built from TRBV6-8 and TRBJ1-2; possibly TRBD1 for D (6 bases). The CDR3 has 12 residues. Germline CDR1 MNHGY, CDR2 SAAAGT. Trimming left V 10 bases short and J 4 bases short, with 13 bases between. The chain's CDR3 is CATLQGAYGYTF. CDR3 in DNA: TGTGCCACCCTACAGGGTGCCTATGGCTACACCTTC.

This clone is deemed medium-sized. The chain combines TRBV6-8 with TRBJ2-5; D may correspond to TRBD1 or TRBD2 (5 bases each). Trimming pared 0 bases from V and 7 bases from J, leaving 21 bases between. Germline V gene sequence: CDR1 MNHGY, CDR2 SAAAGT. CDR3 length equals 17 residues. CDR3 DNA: TGTGCCAGCAGTTACTCCGCGAGTGGGGGTACGCTGGGGACCCAGTACTTC. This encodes CASSYSASGGTLGTQYF.

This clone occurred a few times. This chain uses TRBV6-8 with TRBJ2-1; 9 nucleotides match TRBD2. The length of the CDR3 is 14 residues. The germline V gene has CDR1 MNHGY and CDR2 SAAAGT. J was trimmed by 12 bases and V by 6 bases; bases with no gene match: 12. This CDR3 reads CASSSTSGIIRQFF. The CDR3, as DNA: TGTGCCAGCAGCTCGACTAGCGGTATAATTCGGCAGTTCTTC.

CDR3 nucleotides: TGTGCCAGCAGCGAGCGACAGGGGCGCACTGAAGCTTTCTTT. It specifies CASSERQGRTEAFF. The chain employs TRBV9 and TRBJ1-1; 8 bases align to TRBD1. The germline V gene has CDR1 SGDLS and CDR2 YYNGEE. The J segment lost 4 bases and the V segment lost 3 bases, leaving 5 bases of the junction unmatched. The CDR3 covers 14 residues.

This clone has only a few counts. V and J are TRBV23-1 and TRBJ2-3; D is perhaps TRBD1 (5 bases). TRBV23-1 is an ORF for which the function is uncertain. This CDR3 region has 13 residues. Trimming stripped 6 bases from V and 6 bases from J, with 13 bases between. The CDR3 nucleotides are TGCGCCAGCAGCTTGACAGTTGGGGATACGCAGTATTTT. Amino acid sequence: CASSLTVGDTQYF.